A single T cell receptor (beta chain) is shown here with its context. These data come from a study of control samples from healthy donors and cancer patients. Sequencing used immunoSEQ multiplex PCR; TCRdb keeps in-frame clones, though not all of them. Among around 70,000 clones listed, roughly nine tenths were seen once. The clonotype was recovered from a woman in her fifties or sixties with colorectal cancer. The sample comprised PBMCs.

The CDR3 loop reads CASSSAGYGEKLFF. Here the CDR3 DNA reads TGCGCCAGCAGTTCGGCAGGCTACGGAGAAAAACTGTTTTTT. The gene calls are TRBV5-1 and TRBJ1-4, with D unclear. V was pared by 5 bases and J by 8 bases, with 16 bases between. CDR3 length equals 14 residues. The germline gives CDR1 SGHRS, CDR2 YFSETQ. Drawing the rest from reference TRBV5-1 and TRBJ1-4, the complete variable domain is KAGVTQTPRYLIKTRGQQVTLSCSPISGHRSVSWYQQTPGQGLQFLFEYFSETQRNKGNFPGRFSGRQFSNSRSEMNVSTLELGDSALYLCASSSAGYGEKLFFGSGTQLSVL.